A selection of T cell receptor beta chains follows, all from one sample in a study of shared clonotypes between healthy human individuals. TCRdb keeps only in-frame clones here, not all; method: immunoSEQ multiplex PCR. This sample has 1.4 million or so clones, with just under 99% found just once. The sequenced sample consisted of naive CD4+ T cells sorted from blood. Receptors were obtained from a man aged 25 to 40 in good health. Each CDR3 is given with its conserved first and last residue. Fields, in order: J gene, V gene, D gene, clone size, CDR3 DNA, CDR3 protein. The D gene is left open where the match is weak. Size tells how often a clone was seen (once, few, many) or the class of an expanded clone, and some rows leave it out.

>TRBJ2-7|TRBV7-9|NA|NA
TGTGCCAGCAGCTTAGTGCTTGGGCCTCGGAACGAGCAGTACTTC
CASSLVLGPRNEQYF
>TRBJ2-3|TRBV9|NA|NA
TGTGCCAGCAGCGTAAGGACTACAGATACGCAGTATTTT
CASSVRTTDTQYF
>TRBJ2-3|TRBV7-2|NA|NA
TGTGCCAGCAGCCCGTCGATGGCCCTGAGCACAGATACGCAGTATTTT
CASSPSMALSTDTQYF
>TRBJ2-3|TRBV5-1|NA|NA
TGCGCCAGCAGCTTGGCCCCGGCGGTCACAGATACGCAGTATTTT
CASSLAPAVTDTQYF
>TRBJ2-7|TRBV18|NA|once
TGTGCCAGCTCACCATCGCAGGGGTATGCCTACGAGCAGTACTTC
CASSPSQGYAYEQYF
>TRBJ2-7|TRBV9|TRBD2|NA
TGTGCCAGCAGCGTAGGCGCTAGCGGGGGATCCTACGAGCAGTACTTC
CASSVGASGGSYEQYF
>TRBJ1-4|TRBV14|NA|NA
TGTGCCAGCAGCCGGGACCTTAATGAAAAACTGTTTTTT
CASSRDLNEKLFF
>TRBJ2-3|TRBV9|NA|NA
TGTGCCAGCAGCGTAGTGGCGGATACGCAGTATTTT
CASSVVADTQYF
>TRBJ2-1|TRBV5-1|TRBD2|NA
TGCGCCAGCAGCTTGGCCGGTAGCGGGAGCGGGGATGAGCAGTTCTTC
CASSLAGSGSGDEQFF
>TRBJ1-5|TRBV7-8|TRBD1|NA
TGTGCCAGCAGCTTGCACGGGACAGCCATCGAGCCCCAGCATTTT
CASSLHGTAIEPQHF